There are a few counts of the clone carrying this TCR beta chain. Its matching antigen is unknown. The record originates from a study of T cell repertoires in cytomegalovirus infection. Looking at the study overall: The public TCR beta signatures pointed to both CMV infection and matching HLA type.

The study's findings and limits: Summed public TCR beta family frequency identified CMV carriers bearing the relevant HLA.

MiXCR, applied by TCRdb to the reads, yields one record per CDR3 protein. The repertoire has approximately 500,000 distinct CDR3 sequences, approximately 17% of them found once; the top ten carry roughly a quarter. V gave up 4 bases and J gave up 0 bases, with 7 bases separating them. Germline values: CDR1 MNHNY, CDR2 SVGAGI (reference sequence). This CDR3 comprises 14 residues. The origin of this receptor is a human donor in good health (CMV status not recorded). Some clones in this sample may be carry-over from other donors' samples. Sequenced material: CD8+ T cells from PBMCs. The chain joins TRBV6-6 to TRBJ2-1; D remains ambiguous. The CDR3 is CASSWVTSYNEQFF. The CDR3 DNA follows: TGTGCCAGCAGTTGGGTTACCTCCTACAATGAGCAGTTCTTC.